This is a list of T cell receptor beta chains from one sample in a study of lymphopenia after photon versus proton radiotherapy. Sequencing was performed with immunoSEQ multiplex PCR; in TCRdb, only in-frame clones are kept and a portion is missing. This table holds 150,000 or so clones, 88% found once. The specimen comprised peripheral blood, sampled from a patient treated with photon-based radiotherapy. Receptors were obtained from a man between 45 and 60 years old with gastric cancer. Both conserved end residues are part of each CDR3. A D gene is named only where the DNA matches it firmly. Expanded clones are given a class, and other clones once, few, many or no size at all.

cdr3_nt	cdr3_aa	clone_size	v_call	j_call	d_call
TGTGCCAGCAGTGAATTGGGTACGCGTAGCTACACCTTC	CASSELGTRSYTF	NA	TRBV25-1	TRBJ1-2	NA
TGTGCCAGCTCACCGGGTCCGGGACAAACCTACGAGCAGTACTTC	CASSPGPGQTYEQYF	NA	TRBV18	TRBJ2-7	NA
TGTGCCAGCAGCACCCGGGCCAATGGTCCCTACGAGCAGTACTTC	CASSTRANGPYEQYF	NA	TRBV14	TRBJ2-7	NA
TGTGCCAGCAGTTCGGGCAGTCGGAGCGCTGAAGCTTTCTTT	CASSSGSRSAEAFF	NA	TRBV6-5	TRBJ1-1	NA
TGTGCCTGGGCACTACTAGCGGGAGCCATCAATGAGCAGTTCTTC	CAWALLAGAINEQFF	NA	TRBV30	TRBJ2-1	TRBD2
TGCGCCAGCAGCTTGGAAGCGACCACCTACAATGAGCAGTTCTTC	CASSLEATTYNEQFF	NA	TRBV5-1	TRBJ2-1	NA
TGTGCCAGCACCCAAATTGGCGTGTACACTGAAGCTTTCTTT	CASTQIGVYTEAFF	NA	TRBV5-6	TRBJ1-1	NA
TGCAGCGTTGCAGGCATTAGTGGCTACACCTTC	CSVAGISGYTF	NA	TRBV29-1	TRBJ1-2	NA
TGTGCCAGCAGCTTGGAACAGGCGTTAAGCACAGATACGCAGTATTTT	CASSLEQALSTDTQYF	NA	TRBV5-6	TRBJ2-3	NA
TGTGCCAGCCGGGGTTCAACAGATACGCAGTATTTT	CASRGSTDTQYF	NA	TRBV4-2	TRBJ2-3	NA
TGTGCCAGCAGCGGGGGACTAGCGGCCCACAATGAGCAGTTCTTC	CASSGGLAAHNEQFF	NA	TRBV7-3	TRBJ2-1	TRBD2
TGTGCCAGCAGCGTAGGCGGGGGGAGCACAGATACGCAGTATTTT	CASSVGGGSTDTQYF	once	TRBV9	TRBJ2-3	TRBD2
TGTGCCAGCAGCTCCAATGGGAAAAACATTCAGTACTTC	CASSSNGKNIQYF	once	TRBV5-4	TRBJ2-4	NA
TGCGCCAGCAGCCAAGATTACAGCGCGGGGGCCAACGTCCTGACTTTC	CASSQDYSAGANVLTF	NA	TRBV4-1	TRBJ2-6	NA
TGTGCCAGCAGCTTACAGGGCTTAACTTCAGATACGCAGTATTTT	CASSLQGLTSDTQYF	NA	TRBV11-2	TRBJ2-3	NA
TGTGCCAGCAGTCTCACAATTCCTGGAAACACCATATATTTT	CASSLTIPGNTIYF	NA	TRBV28	TRBJ1-3	NA
TGTGCCAGCAGTCTTGAGGTCCCTAGCGTCACAGATACGCAGTATTTT	CASSLEVPSVTDTQYF	NA	TRBV2	TRBJ2-3	NA
TGCAGCGGGGGACAACCTAATGAAAAACTGTTTTTT	CSGGQPNEKLFF	NA	TRBV29-1	TRBJ1-4	NA
TGCAGCGTTCCCCTCCGCGAACCCTACAATGAGCAGTTCTTC	CSVPLREPYNEQFF	NA	TRBV29-1	TRBJ2-1	NA
TGTGCCAGCAGCGCGGACAGCCTCTACTCTTATGGCTACACCTTC	CASSADSLYSYGYTF	NA	TRBV5-4	TRBJ1-2	NA
TGTGCCAGCAGTTTATGGCGGGACAACTATGGCTACACCTTC	CASSLWRDNYGYTF	NA	TRBV28	TRBJ1-2	NA
TGTGCCAGCTCACCAAGCCCGCGGAGACTAGCGGGAGGGCAGGATGAGCAGTTCTTC	CASSPSPRRLAGGQDEQFF	NA	TRBV18	TRBJ2-1	TRBD2
TGTGCCAGCAGCGTAGAACCAAGCGGGAGTTCCATGAACAATGAGCAGTTCTTC	CASSVEPSGSSMNNEQFF	NA	TRBV9	TRBJ2-1	TRBD2
TGTGCCAGCAGTCCGAGGGGGACCGGTCTGAACGAGCAGTACTTC	CASSPRGTGLNEQYF	once	TRBV7-9	TRBJ2-7	NA
TGTGCCAGCAGTGGAGAGGTAGGGAATTCACCCCTCCACTTT	CASSGEVGNSPLHF	NA	TRBV2	TRBJ1-6	NA
TGTGCCAGCAGCAGACTACAGGGGTCTGGCACTGAAGCTTTCTTT	CASSRLQGSGTEAFF	NA	TRBV7-8	TRBJ1-1	TRBD1
TGTGCCAGCAGTGACTCAGACAGCGGCCATGAGCAGTTCTTC	CASSDSDSGHEQFF	NA	TRBV6-4	TRBJ2-1	NA
TGTGCCAGCAGTGCCAGGGGAGTAGCGGGAGGGGGCACCGGGGAGCTGTTTTTT	CASSARGVAGGGTGELFF	few	TRBV25-1	TRBJ2-2	TRBD2
TGTGCCAGCAGTGGATGGCAGGGGAACAATGAGCAGTTCTTC	CASSGWQGNNEQFF	NA	TRBV6-1	TRBJ2-1	NA
TGTGCCAGCAGCTTAGCAGCTAGCGCAAGCTCCTACGAGCAGTACTTC	CASSLAASASSYEQYF	NA	TRBV11-2	TRBJ2-7	NA
TGTGCCAGCAGTCCTAAATGGACAGGGGATGAGACCCAGTACTTC	CASSPKWTGDETQYF	NA	TRBV28	TRBJ2-5	TRBD1
TGTGCCAGCAGCCAATTACGACAGTTCCCTGGAAACACCATATATTTT	CASSQLRQFPGNTIYF	NA	TRBV14	TRBJ1-3	NA
TGTGCCAGCAGCTCTAGGAACACCGGGGAGCTGTTTTTT	CASSSRNTGELFF	NA	TRBV7-2	TRBJ2-2	NA
TGTGCCAGCAGCTTGGTACGGATCAATCAGCCCCAGCATTTT	CASSLVRINQPQHF	NA	TRBV5-8	TRBJ1-5	NA
TGTGCCAGCAGTTTCGGGCCCTATAGCAATCAGCCCCAGCATTTT	CASSFGPYSNQPQHF	once	TRBV6-6	TRBJ1-5	NA
TGTGCCAGTAGTATTCGGGAAAATCAGCCCCAGCATTTT	CASSIRENQPQHF	NA	TRBV19	TRBJ1-5	NA
TGTGCCAGCAGCCTGGGAGAGGGCTATGGCTACACCTTC	CASSLGEGYGYTF	NA	TRBV7-9	TRBJ1-2	NA
TGTGCCAGCAGTTACGGGACTAGCGAAATCAACGAGCAGTACTTC	CASSYGTSEINEQYF	NA	TRBV6-6	TRBJ2-7	TRBD2
TGTGCCAGCAGTGACTCCAGGGTCCACTCTGGAAACACCATATATTTT	CASSDSRVHSGNTIYF	NA	TRBV6-4	TRBJ1-3	NA
TGTGCCAGTAGTAAACAGAGGGGCCGGGAGACCCAGTACTTC	CASSKQRGRETQYF	NA	TRBV19	TRBJ2-5	NA
TGTGCCAGCAGTTTAGATGGGGCCAACGTCCTGACTTTC	CASSLDGANVLTF	NA	TRBV28	TRBJ2-6	NA
TGCGCCAGCAGCAACAGCGGGAGGGAGAACGGGGAGCTGTTTTTT	CASSNSGRENGELFF	NA	TRBV5-1	TRBJ2-2	TRBD2
TGTGCCAGTAGTGAGACTAGCGGAGATGCCTACGAGCAGTACTTC	CASSETSGDAYEQYF	NA	TRBV19	TRBJ2-7	TRBD2
TGTGCCAGCAGTGACGTCGGACGGACGTACTATCAGCCCCAGCATTTT	CASSDVGRTYYQPQHF	NA	TRBV6-4	TRBJ1-5	NA
TGTGCCAGCAGCTTAGAGTTTCGGGGTGCGGGAAACACCATATATTTT	CASSLEFRGAGNTIYF	NA	TRBV7-8	TRBJ1-3	NA
TGTGCCAGCAGCCAGCCGGGACAGGGTCCCGAGCAGTACTTC	CASSQPGQGPEQYF	NA	TRBV4-2	TRBJ2-7	TRBD1
TGTGCCTGGAGTCCGGACAGGAGCGGGGTCATGAACACTGAAGCTTTCTTT	CAWSPDRSGVMNTEAFF	NA	TRBV30	TRBJ1-1	TRBD1
TGTGCCAGCAGCTACCCTAGCGGGAGGGATTTTATTGAGCAGTTCTTC	CASSYPSGRDFIEQFF	NA	TRBV6-5	TRBJ2-1	TRBD2
TGTGCCAGCCAACTACAGGGGATTCAGCCCCAGCATTTT	CASQLQGIQPQHF	NA	TRBV19	TRBJ1-5	TRBD1
TGCGCCAGCAGTCCCGGGACAAGCAACACAGATACGCAGTATTTT	CASSPGTSNTDTQYF	NA	TRBV5-1	TRBJ2-3	NA
TGTGCCAGTAGTCGCACCGGGACTCTCAGCTCCTACGAGCAGTACTTC	CASSRTGTLSSYEQYF	NA	TRBV19	TRBJ2-7	NA
TGCGCCAGCAGCTCCTACCAGTTGACGGACACTGAAGCTTTCTTT	CASSSYQLTDTEAFF	NA	TRBV5-1	TRBJ1-1	NA
TGTGCCAGCAGCCGGGGTGACGTTAAACGGGGCTATGGCTACACCTTC	CASSRGDVKRGYGYTF	NA	TRBV5-6	TRBJ1-2	NA